The 32 T cell receptor beta chains listed next were all sequenced from one sample in a study of blood T cell repertoires in COVID-19. Measured with immunoSEQ multiplex PCR; TCRdb has only the in-frame clones, and not every one. Seen here are 150,000 to 200,000 clones, roughly 90% observed once, and the top ten hold 2.5% to 3.5%. The sample comprised peripheral blood. These TCRs come from a man in his fifties or sixties with acute or convalescent COVID-19.

The rearrangement links TRBV19 to TRBJ2-1; 12 positions agree with TRBD2. V gave up 0 bases and J gave up 8 bases; unmatched junction bases: 17. This CDR3 is built from 20 residues. Germline V gene data show CDR1 as LNHDA and CDR2 as SQIVND (reference sequence). The chain's CDR3 is CASSIDPPLAGGPRGDEQFF. In DNA form, the CDR3 reads TGTGCCAGTAGTATAGATCCCCCCCTAGCGGGGGGGCCTCGGGGTGATGAGCAGTTCTTC. The full variable domain, rest sourced from reference TRBV19 and TRBJ2-1, is DGGITQSPKYLFRKEGQNVTLSCEQNLNHDAMYWYRQDPGQGLRLIYYSQIVNDFQKGDIAEGYSVSREKKESFPLTVTSAQKNPTAFYLCASSIDPPLAGGPRGDEQFFGPGTRLTVL.

The V call is TRBV12-3 or TRBV12-4, the J call TRBJ1-1; unclear D gene. The CDR3 is 13 amino acids. V gave up 6 bases and J gave up 1 base, with 9 bases separating them. In nucleotides, the CDR3 is TGTGCCAGCAGATTTATAGAGAACACTGAAGCTTTCTTT. Its protein is CASRFIENTEAFF.

The chain uses TRBV7-9 and TRBJ1-5; D is ambiguous. Trimming took 1 base from V and 7 from J, leaving 8 bases between them. Germline V CDR1 and CDR2: SEHNR, FQNEAQ (reference sequence). The CDR3 has 13 residues. The CDR3 sequence: CASSLGDGQPQHF. Written as DNA, the CDR3 is TGTGCCAGCAGCTTAGGTGACGGGCAGCCCCAGCATTTT.

The gene calls are TRBV4-3 and TRBJ1-1; D unclear. Trimming left V 4 bases short and J 4 bases short, with 13 bases between. Germline assignment: CDR1 LGHNA and CDR2 YSLEER. The CDR3 sequence is 14 residues long. The CDR3 DNA follows: TGCGCCAGCAGCCCCGGCCCGGGAACCACTGAAGCTTTCTTT. Translating it yields CASSPGPGTTEAFF.

The J gene is TRBJ2-1, the V gene TRBV5-4; 13 bases are a match to TRBD2. The CDR3 loop spans 16 amino acids. Germline lookup yields CDR1 SGHNT and CDR2 YYREEE (reference sequence). Trimming at V came to 0 bases and at J to 8 bases, leaving 5 bases not matched to a gene. The CDR3 region has the DNA TGTGCCAGCAGCTTGGGACTAGCGGGGGGAGGCGATGAGCAGTTCTTC. This encodes CASSLGLAGGGDEQFF. Looking up the rest from reference TRBV5-4 and TRBJ2-1 gives the full variable domain: ETGVTQSPTHLIKTRGQQVTLRCSSQSGHNTVSWYQQALGQGPQFIFQYYREEENGRGNFPPRFSGLQFPNYSSELNVNALELDDSALYLCASSLGLAGGGDEQFFGPGTRLTVL.

This clone was found once. V gene TRBV4-3 combines with J gene TRBJ2-3; 8 nucleotides agree with TRBD1. Germline V gene data show CDR1 as LGHNA and CDR2 as YSLEER. The CDR3 length is 15 residues. J lost 4 bases, V lost 0 bases, and 3 bases had no gene match. The CDR3 protein is CASSQEGTGADTQYF. CDR3 DNA: TGCGCCAGCAGCCAAGAGGGGACAGGAGCAGATACGCAGTATTTT.

This rearrangement joins TRBV30 to TRBJ2-2; D call uncertain. V was pared by 0 bases and J by 7 bases, with 9 bases between. CDR1 GTSNPN and CDR2 SVGIG come from the germline V gene (reference sequence). The CDR3 totals 13 residues. CDR3: CAWSVQSFGELFF. As DNA, the CDR3 is TGTGCCTGGAGTGTACAGAGTTTCGGGGAGCTGTTTTTT.

The CDR3: CASSVTGDTQYF. CDR3 nucleotide sequence: TGTGCCAGCAGCGTGACTGGGGATACGCAGTATTTT. The J gene is TRBJ2-3, the V gene TRBV9; D is unclear. V was pared by 2 bases and J by 6 bases, with 7 bases between. From germline, CDR1 is SGDLS and CDR2 YYNGEE. The CDR3 is 12 residues long.

V gene TRBV5-1 combines with J gene TRBJ2-3, with TRBD2 matching over 8 bases. The CDR3 has 15 residues. CDR1 is SGHRS, CDR2 YFSETQ, per germline. Unmatched junction bases numbered 9, after V lost 4 bases and J lost 5 bases. CDR3 residues: CASSQSGGIGDTQYF. DNA of the CDR3: TGCGCCAGCAGCCAGAGCGGGGGAATTGGAGATACGCAGTATTTT.

Here the CDR3 reads CASSQALDKYF. The DNA for the CDR3 is TGTGCCAGCAGCCAAGCACTCGATAAGTACTTC. The chain couples TRBV3-1 (or the pseudogene TRBV3-2) to TRBJ2-7; no clear D. The CDR3 consists of 11 residues. V lost 1 base and J lost 11, with 9 bases in between. CDR1 is LGHDT, CDR2 YNNKEL, per germline (reference sequence).

V usage is TRBV6-5 and J usage is TRBJ1-5, with 7 nucleotides matching TRBD1. V was pared by 2 bases and J by 7 bases, with 2 bases of the junction left unmatched. The CDR3 totals 13 residues. Germline CDR1 reads MNHEY; CDR2 reads SVGAGI. This CDR3 is CASSYRGPQPQHF. The DNA of the CDR3 is TGTGCCAGCAGTTACAGGGGGCCCCAGCCCCAGCATTTT.

The chain uses TRBV6-5 and TRBJ1-6, with 7 bases identical to TRBD1. This CDR3 is 16 amino acids long. Germline CDR1 and CDR2: MNHEY and SVGAGI. V shed 0 bases, J shed 9 bases, and the junction held 8 bases outside the gene matches. CDR3 nucleotide sequence: TGTGCCAGCAGTTACTCAGGGGGCGCGGCGGGTTCACCCCTCCACTTT. Its protein product is CASSYSGGAAGSPLHF.

The rearrangement joins TRBV4-3 to TRBJ1-6; TRBD1 aligns across 12 bases. Germline V lookup: CDR1 LGHNA, CDR2 YSLEER. CDR3 length: 19 residues. The V gene end was trimmed by 4 bases and the J gene end by 7 bases; junction bases not matched to a gene: 14. CDR3 residues: CASSPSGQGAFFGNSPLHF. The CDR3 nucleotides are TGCGCCAGCAGCCCATCGGGACAGGGGGCGTTCTTCGGGAATTCACCCCTCCACTTT.

Here the CDR3 reads CASTQTGGSGYTF. In DNA form, the CDR3 reads TGTGCCAGCACCCAGACAGGGGGGTCTGGCTACACCTTC. The chain has TRBV6-1 and TRBJ1-2, with 9 bases fitting TRBD1. Trimming removed 7 bases from V and 7 bases from J; junction bases left unmatched: 7. The CDR3 is 13 amino acids. The germline V gene encodes CDR1 MNHNS and CDR2 SASEGT.

The rearrangement links TRBV5-1 to TRBJ1-1; D possibly corresponds to TRBD1 (6 bases). The V gene's germline CDR1 is SGHRS and CDR2 YFSETQ. This CDR3 comprises 14 residues. The ends were cut back, 4 bases at V and 1 base at J, with 11 bases in the middle. The CDR3 here is CASSQQGPNTEAFF. CDR3 coding DNA: TGCGCCAGCAGCCAACAGGGTCCGAACACTGAAGCTTTCTTT.

The chain combines TRBV27 with TRBJ2-3, with 11 bases identical to TRBD2. Germline lookup yields CDR1 MNHEY and CDR2 SMNVEV (reference sequence). V trimming: 5 bases; J trimming: 7 bases; junction bases outside the gene matches: 8. This CDR3 has 15 amino acids. CDR3 loop: CASSQYSGGANTQYF. For the CDR3, the DNA is TGTGCCAGCAGTCAGTATAGCGGGGGGGCAAATACGCAGTATTTT.

This clone was picked up one time. This chain links TRBV24-1 with TRBJ1-2; maybe TRBD1 (6 bases). The CDR3 spans 12 residues. V was pared by 4 bases and J by 11 bases, with 13 bases between. Germline CDR1 KGHDR, CDR2 SFDVKD. CDR3 amino acids: CATSDYRVKYTF. The CDR3 nucleotides read TGTGCCACCAGTGACTACAGGGTTAAGTACACCTTC.

This clone was found once. V usage is TRBV3-1 (or the pseudogene TRBV3-2) and J usage is TRBJ2-7; 8 bases line up with TRBD2. The V and J ends lost 0 bases and 3 bases, in that order; junction bases with no gene match: 7. This CDR3 contains 16 residues. CDR1 is LGHDT and CDR2 is YNNKEL in the germline V gene (reference sequence). CDR3 residues: CASSQDSRGLGYEQYF. The CDR3 region has the DNA TGTGCCAGCAGCCAAGATTCCCGGGGACTAGGCTACGAGCAGTACTTC.

J is TRBJ1-1 and V is TRBV6-5; D possibly corresponds to TRBD1 (6 bases). The germline gives CDR1 MNHEY, CDR2 SVGAGI. The CDR3 is 14 residues long. V lost 2 bases and J 3 bases, leaving 10 bases between the germline ends. The CDR3 region is CASSYLDRDTEAFF. CDR3 DNA sequence: TGTGCCAGCAGTTACCTGGACAGAGACACTGAAGCTTTCTTT.

The rearrangement joins TRBV19 to TRBJ2-2; TRBD1 matches at 8 bases. The CDR3 covers 14 residues. Germline trimming cut 7 bases from V and 5 bases from J; bases unmatched to any gene: 6. Germline V gene lookup returns CDR1 LNHDA and CDR2 SQIVND (reference sequence). The DNA of the CDR3 is TGTGCCAGTAACCCCAGGGGGCGGACCGGGGAGCTGTTTTTT. It encodes CASNPRGRTGELFF.

V gene TRBV5-1 combines with J gene TRBJ2-1, with 8 bases aligning to TRBD1. Germline values: CDR1 SGHRS, CDR2 YFSETQ. This CDR3 spans 15 amino acids. V trimming: 7 bases; J trimming: 2 bases; junction bases outside the gene matches: 8. The CDR3 loop reads CASGATGAPYNEQFF. In DNA form, the CDR3 reads TGCGCCAGCGGGGCGACAGGGGCCCCCTACAATGAGCAGTTCTTC.

This sequence joins TRBV7-9 and TRBJ2-2, with 7 nucleotides matching TRBD2. CDR3 length: 14 amino acids. V gave up 5 bases and J gave up 6 bases; unmatched junction bases: 6. The germline gives CDR1 SEHNR, CDR2 FQNEAQ (reference sequence). The chain's CDR3 is CASSAGLVAGELFF. The CDR3 DNA sequence: TGTGCCAGCAGCGCAGGACTAGTTGCCGGGGAGCTGTTTTTT.

The chain has TRBV19 and TRBJ1-2; D unclear. The germline V gene has CDR1 LNHDA and CDR2 SQIVND (reference sequence). The CDR3 runs 12 residues. With 5 bases removed from V and 2 bases from J, the gap between germline ends came to 6 bases. The CDR3 loop is CASSFQNYGYTF. In nucleotides, the CDR3 is TGTGCCAGTAGTTTTCAGAACTATGGCTACACCTTC.

This sequence joins TRBV10-3 and TRBJ1-1; D ambiguous. Trimming cost V 5 bases and J 4 bases, with 8 bases left between them. Germline V gene sequence: CDR1 ENHRY, CDR2 SYGVKD. The CDR3 spans 12 residues. The CDR3 DNA reads TGTGCCATCAGTATCGCCGGCACTGAAGCTTTCTTT. It yields the protein CAISIAGTEAFF.

The chain combines TRBV18 with TRBJ1-3; TRBD1 might be the D (6 bases). This CDR3 is 16 amino acids long. CDR1 is KGHSH, CDR2 LQKENI, per germline. Deletions cut 3 bases from V and 0 bases from J, with 12 bases between. The CDR3 DNA reads TGTGCCAGCTCACCGGGACAAAGTTTCTCTGGAAACACCATATATTTT. This sequence encodes CASSPGQSFSGNTIYF.

The gene calls are TRBV12-5 and TRBJ1-4, with TRBD1 matching 9 bases. Germline V CDR1 and CDR2: LGHNT, FRNRAP. CDR3 length equals 12 residues. V shed 4 bases, J shed 14 bases, and the junction held 5 bases outside the gene matches. The DNA of the CDR3 is TGTGCTAGTGGTTACAACAGGGGGCCGCTGTTTTTT. Amino acids: CASGYNRGPLFF.

V usage is TRBV7-8 and J usage is TRBJ1-2; D might be TRBD1 (6 bases). Germline-derived CDR1 and CDR2 are SGHVS and FQNEAQ. This CDR3 comprises 15 residues. V was clipped by 4 bases and J by 4 bases, with 16 bases between them. The CDR3 region is CASSWSQGGGYGYTF. The CDR3 bases are TGTGCCAGCAGCTGGTCACAGGGCGGCGGCTATGGCTACACCTTC. The complete variable domain, with remaining parts taken from reference TRBV7-8 and TRBJ1-2, reads GAGVSQSPRYKVAKRGQDVALRCDPISGHVSLFWYQQALGQGPEFLTYFQNEAQLDKSGLPSDRFFAERPEGSVSTLKIQRTQQEDSAVYLCASSWSQGGGYGYTFGSGTRLTVV.

CDR3 coding DNA: TGTGCCAGCAGCTTATCGGACACAGCTTACGAGCAGTACTTC. This gives the protein CASSLSDTAYEQYF. The chain combines TRBV7-9 with TRBJ2-7; D perhaps matches TRBD1 (5 bases). V lost 2 bases and J 4 bases, leaving 12 bases between the germline ends. This CDR3 contains 14 residues. In germline, CDR1 is SEHNR, CDR2 FQNEAQ (reference sequence).

The chain couples TRBV2 to TRBJ2-3; 8 bases align to TRBD2. This CDR3 comprises 16 residues. V gave up 5 bases and J gave up 0 bases; unmatched junction bases: 7. From germline, CDR1 is SNHLY and CDR2 FYNNEI. CDR3 nucleotide sequence: TGTGCCAGCAGTTCTCAGCGGGGGACTAGCACAGATACGCAGTATTTT. It is translated as CASSSQRGTSTDTQYF.

This chain joins TRBV18 and TRBJ1-1; possibly TRBD1 for D (5 bases). The germline CDR1 and CDR2 sequences are KGHSH and LQKENI. The CDR3 contains 14 residues. Trimming took 4 bases from V and 1 from J, leaving 10 bases between them. CDR3 residues: CASSLRQKNTEAFF. As DNA, the CDR3 is TGTGCCAGCTCACTTAGACAGAAGAACACTGAAGCTTTCTTT. Full variable domain (missing parts from reference TRBV18 and TRBJ1-1): NAGVMQNPRHLVRRRGQEARLRCSPMKGHSHVYWYRQLPEEGLKFMVYLQKENIIDESGMPKERFSAEFPKEGPSILRIQQVVRGDSAAYFCASSLRQKNTEAFFGQGTRLTVV.

The chain combines TRBV4-1 with TRBJ2-1, with 9 bases aligning to TRBD2. After removal of 4 bases from V and 3 bases from J, the junction contained 10 bases not matched to a gene. Germline lookup yields CDR1 MGHRA and CDR2 YSYEKL. The CDR3 spans 17 residues. In nucleotides, the CDR3 is TGCGCCAGCAGCCTTTCAAAGGGGACTAGCTTCTACAATGAGCAGTTCTTC. Residues: CASSLSKGTSFYNEQFF.

This clone showed up just once. The V call is TRBV6-5, the J call TRBJ1-2; the match to TRBD1 covers 7 bases. Germline V gene sequence: CDR1 MNHEY, CDR2 SVGAGI. The V gene end was trimmed by 7 bases and the J gene end by 10 bases; junction bases not matched to a gene: 9. There are 12 residues in the CDR3. CDR3 sequence: CASTIDRAYYTF. CDR3 nucleotide sequence: TGTGCCAGCACCATCGACAGGGCATACTACACCTTC.